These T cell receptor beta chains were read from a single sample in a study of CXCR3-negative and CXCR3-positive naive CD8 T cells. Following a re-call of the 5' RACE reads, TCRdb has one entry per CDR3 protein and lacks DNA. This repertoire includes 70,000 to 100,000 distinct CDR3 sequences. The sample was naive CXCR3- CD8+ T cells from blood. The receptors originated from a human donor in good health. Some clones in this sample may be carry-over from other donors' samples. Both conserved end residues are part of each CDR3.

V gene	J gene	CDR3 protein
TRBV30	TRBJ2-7	CAWNLNRGHEQYF
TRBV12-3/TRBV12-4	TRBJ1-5	CASSLGRGASGNQPQHF
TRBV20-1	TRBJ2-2	CSASRQGPTNTGELFF
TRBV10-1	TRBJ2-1	CASSAQVKQFF
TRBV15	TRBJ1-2	CATSSLGAGTDVLNYGYTF
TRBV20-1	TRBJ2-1	CSARSRGSSYNEQFF
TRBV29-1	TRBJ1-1	CSVDGTGNPEAFF
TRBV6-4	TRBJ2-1	CASSVGDKGEQFF
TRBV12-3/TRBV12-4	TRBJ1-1	CASTPGGIGAFF
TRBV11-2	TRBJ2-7	CASSLDTYEQYF
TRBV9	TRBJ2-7	CASSVGHLLSYEQYF
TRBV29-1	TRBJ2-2	CSVEVSRNTGELFF
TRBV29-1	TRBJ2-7	CSVEGRQPYEQYF
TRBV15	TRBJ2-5	CATSRDTGEETQYF
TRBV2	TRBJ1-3	CASSESGIQSLSGNTIYF
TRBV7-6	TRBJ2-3	CASSLYGTDTQYF
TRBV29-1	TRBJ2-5	CSVVLAPETQYF
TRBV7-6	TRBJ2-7	CASSLADMLGYEQYF
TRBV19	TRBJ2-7	CASSITAAYEQYF
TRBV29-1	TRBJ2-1	CSVVRQGYGEQFF
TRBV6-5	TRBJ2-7	CASSLQGNEQYF
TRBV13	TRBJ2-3	CASSSKTGTADTQYF
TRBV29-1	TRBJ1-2	CSVEGTPLANYGYTF
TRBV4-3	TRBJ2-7	CASSQGYRGYEQYF
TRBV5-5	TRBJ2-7	CASSGWRGPDEQYF
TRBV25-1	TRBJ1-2	CASSSPTEVYGYTF